The 2 T cell receptor beta chains below all came from one sample that was sequenced in a study of cytomegalovirus exposure and HLA in healthy donors. The table came from immunoSEQ multiplex PCR; TCRdb's copy has only in-frame clones and leaves some out. The sample carries approximately 230,000 clones, less than 90% recorded once. The sample was PBMCs. These receptors were collected from a man between 18 and 35 years old in good health and CMV-seropositive.

This rearrangement joins TRBV9 to TRBJ2-1; possibly TRBD2 for D (6 bases). CDR1 is SGDLS and CDR2 is YYNGEE in the germline V gene. The CDR3 is 15 residues long. Trimming removed 6 bases at V and 1 base at J, with 14 bases between. CDR3 loop: CASTVSGRSYNEQFF. The CDR3 nucleotides read TGTGCCAGCACCGTGAGCGGGCGTTCCTACAATGAGCAGTTCTTC.

This clone was seen just once. The V gene is TRBV5-1, the J gene TRBJ1-3; 7 bases line up with TRBD1. The CDR3 length is 14 residues. Germline lookup yields CDR1 SGHRS and CDR2 YFSETQ. Trimming took 4 bases from V and 4 from J; bases not matched to a gene: 5. This CDR3 is CASSQTGVGNTIYF. The CDR3 DNA is TGCGCCAGCAGCCAAACAGGGGTCGGAAACACCATATATTTT.